The T cell receptor (beta chain) under discussion was sequenced for a study of blood T cell repertoires in COVID-19. Overall study context: Italy, Spain and the United States were the sources of the convalescent and acute COVID-19 samples. Sources were T cells, B-cell-depleted T cells, or PBMCs; the material itself was cDNA or gDNA.

Per the original methods: How many nucleated cells were present was estimated from reference gene primer amplification. TCRdb's table, derived via immunoSEQ multiplex PCR, lists solely in-frame clones and lacks some. The DNA gave D and trimming, while V, J and clone size come from that table. The table includes about 240,000 clones, more than 70% detected once. The CDR3 is 14 residues long. Germline CDR1 LGHDT, CDR2 YNNKEL (reference sequence). With V trimmed by 1 base and J by 3 bases, 3 bases remained unmatched. The chain links TRBV3-1 (or the pseudogene TRBV3-2) to TRBJ2-7; 7 nucleotides align to TRBD2. The TCR was taken from a man older than 75 with acute or convalescent COVID-19. Sample: peripheral blood. DNA for the CDR3: TGTGCCAGCAGCCAAGTCCTAGCGGTCTACGAGCAGTACTTC. Translating it yields CASSQVLAVYEQYF.